One sample yielded the 15 T cell receptor beta chains listed below, sequenced in a study of control samples from healthy donors and cancer patients. Assay: immunoSEQ multiplex PCR; the TCRdb copy retains only in-frame clones and omits some. The sample lists about 98,000 clones; roughly four fifths were seen once. Source material: blood. These receptor sequences come from a man in his fifties or sixties in good health.

This clone was counted only a few times. J is TRBJ2-5 and V is TRBV5-6; D unclear. The germline V gene encodes CDR1 SGHDT and CDR2 YYEEEE. The CDR3 is made up of 14 amino acids. Trimming cost V 0 bases and J 2 bases, with 8 bases left between them. CDR3 protein: CASSLVPRQETQYF. In DNA form, the CDR3 reads TGTGCCAGCAGCTTGGTCCCCAGGCAAGAGACCCAGTACTTC.

The chain joins TRBV6-5 to TRBJ2-7; 8 bases agree with TRBD2. The CDR3 contains 14 residues. After removal of 5 bases from V and 3 bases from J, the junction contained 6 bases not matched to a gene. Germline V gene data show CDR1 as MNHEY and CDR2 as SVGAGI. In DNA, the CDR3 is TGTGCCAGCAGTAGGGGAGCGGGGGACTACGAGCAGTACTTC. Its translation is CASSRGAGDYEQYF.

The chain couples TRBV15 to TRBJ1-4; TRBD1 matches at 7 bases. Looked up from germline, CDR1 is LNHNV and CDR2 is YYDKDF (reference sequence). The CDR3 covers 13 residues. V dropped 7 bases and J dropped 8; count of bases not matched to a gene: 7. The CDR3 here is CATKGAALEKLFF. The CDR3 nucleotides are TGTGCCACCAAGGGGGCCGCCTTAGAAAAACTGTTTTTT.

This chain uses TRBV2 with TRBJ1-1; tentative D call: TRBD1 (6 bases). CDR1 and CDR2 from the germline V gene are SNHLY and FYNNEI. The V end was cut by 4 bases, the J end by 10 bases, with 13 bases between. This CDR3 has 12 residues. The CDR3 DNA reads TGTGCCAGCAGTGGTCAGGGGTCTGTAGCTTTCTTT. Its protein product is CASSGQGSVAFF.

The CDR3 DNA reads TGTGCCAGCAGCCAAGTGACGGGAGAGGCCTCCCGAAACACCGGGGAGCTGTTTTTT. This sequence encodes CASSQVTGEASRNTGELFF. The chain carries TRBV3-1 (or the pseudogene TRBV3-2) and TRBJ2-2; perhaps TRBD2 as D (6 bases). The CDR3 consists of 19 residues. Germline CDR1 is LGHDT and CDR2 is YNNKEL (reference sequence). V lost 1 base and J lost 2, with 20 bases in between.

This chain uses TRBV4-2 with TRBJ2-5; D unclear. V shed 0 bases and J shed 5 bases, with 31 bases lying between them. The CDR3 sequence is 21 residues long. Germline assignment: CDR1 LGHNA and CDR2 YNFKEQ. As DNA, the CDR3 is TGTGCCAGCAGCCAAGATCCAAACCCCCATAGGCCGGGCGCCTTTCGGGAGACCCAGTACTTC. Encoded protein: CASSQDPNPHRPGAFRETQYF.

The table lists this clone with a count of one. The J gene is TRBJ2-2, the V gene TRBV28, with 8 positions matching TRBD1. The CDR3 sequence is 14 residues long. Per the germline V gene, CDR1 is MDHEN and CDR2 is SYDVKM. Trimming at V came to 6 bases and at J to 5 bases, leaving 5 bases not matched to a gene. The chain's CDR3 is CASSNTGGTGELFF. CDR3 in DNA: TGTGCCAGCAGCAATACAGGGGGAACCGGGGAGCTGTTTTTT. Using reference TRBV28 and TRBJ2-2 for the parts outside the CDR3, the full variable domain is DVKVTQSSRYLVKRTGEKVFLECVQDMDHENMFWYRQDPGLGLRLIYFSYDVKMKEKGDIPEGYSVSREKKERFSLILESASTNQTSMYLCASSNTGGTGELFFGEGSRLTVL.

The V gene is TRBV27, the J gene TRBJ2-3; possible D gene TRBD2, 5 bases. Germline CDR1 MNHEY, CDR2 SMNVEV (reference sequence). V was pared by 8 bases and J by 1 base, with 7 bases between. This CDR3 region has 12 residues. The CDR3 loop is CASGSRTDTQYF. Written as DNA, the CDR3 is TGTGCCAGCGGGAGTCGCACAGATACGCAGTATTTT.

This rearrangement joins TRBV7-9 to TRBJ2-1; 8 bases are a match to TRBD2. Per germline, CDR1 SEHNR and CDR2 FQNEAQ (reference sequence). V shed 5 bases and J 6 bases; nucleotides not matched to a gene: 9. This CDR3 spans 15 amino acids. The CDR3 is CASSPSGQLGNEQFF. The DNA for the CDR3 is TGTGCCAGCAGCCCTAGCGGGCAGTTGGGCAATGAGCAGTTCTTC.

V is TRBV28 and J is TRBJ2-3, with 13 bases fitting TRBD2. In germline, CDR1 is MDHEN, CDR2 SYDVKM. V shed 6 bases and J 4 bases; nucleotides not matched to a gene: 10. This CDR3 has 17 amino acids. The CDR3 here is CASRAASGLAGADTQYF. For the CDR3, the DNA is TGTGCCAGCAGAGCGGCTTCTGGACTAGCGGGAGCAGATACGCAGTATTTT.

The chain recombines TRBV6-6 with TRBJ1-1, with 9 positions matching TRBD1. Germline V lookup: CDR1 MNHNY, CDR2 SVGAGI (reference sequence). The junction had 5 bases not matched to a gene; V was cut back by 5 bases and J by 4 bases. CDR3 length equals 14 residues. The CDR3 coding sequence is TGTGCCAGCAGTCCGACAGGGGGAGTCACTGAAGCTTTCTTT. This gives the protein CASSPTGGVTEAFF.

In DNA form, the CDR3 reads TGTGCCAGCAGTTTAATGTTGGGATACACTGAAGCTTTCTTT. This encodes CASSLMLGYTEAFF. The gene calls are TRBV28 and TRBJ1-1; D call uncertain. CDR1 is MDHEN, CDR2 SYDVKM, per germline. The germline V and J ends were trimmed by 2 bases and 3 bases, with 10 bases remaining between them. CDR3 length: 14 residues.

The V and J genes are TRBV25-1 and TRBJ1-4, with a possible D match to TRBD1 (5 bases). Looked up from germline, CDR1 is MGHDK and CDR2 is SYGVNS. CDR3 size: 14 residues. The V end lost 5 bases, the J end lost 5 bases, and 12 bases lay between the germline ends. The CDR3 protein is CASSPQGLNEKLFF. CDR3 DNA: TGTGCCAGCAGTCCCCAGGGACTGAATGAAAAACTGTTTTTT.

This clone occurred once. This sequence joins TRBV29-1 and TRBJ2-3, with 9 bases identical to TRBD1. In germline, CDR1 is SQVTM, CDR2 ANQGSEA. Trimming took 7 bases from V and 1 from J; bases not matched to a gene: 3. The CDR3 extends over 13 amino acids. CDR3: CSAGTGRTDTQYF. CDR3 DNA: TGCAGCGCCGGGACAGGGCGCACAGATACGCAGTATTTT.

The V and J genes are TRBV5-1 and TRBJ2-1; D is unclear. The germline gives CDR1 SGHRS, CDR2 YFSETQ. This CDR3 is 12 amino acids long. Trimming removed 0 bases from V and 8 bases from J, with 6 bases in between. The CDR3: CASSLEPHEQFF. The CDR3 DNA sequence: TGCGCCAGCAGCTTGGAGCCCCATGAGCAGTTCTTC.